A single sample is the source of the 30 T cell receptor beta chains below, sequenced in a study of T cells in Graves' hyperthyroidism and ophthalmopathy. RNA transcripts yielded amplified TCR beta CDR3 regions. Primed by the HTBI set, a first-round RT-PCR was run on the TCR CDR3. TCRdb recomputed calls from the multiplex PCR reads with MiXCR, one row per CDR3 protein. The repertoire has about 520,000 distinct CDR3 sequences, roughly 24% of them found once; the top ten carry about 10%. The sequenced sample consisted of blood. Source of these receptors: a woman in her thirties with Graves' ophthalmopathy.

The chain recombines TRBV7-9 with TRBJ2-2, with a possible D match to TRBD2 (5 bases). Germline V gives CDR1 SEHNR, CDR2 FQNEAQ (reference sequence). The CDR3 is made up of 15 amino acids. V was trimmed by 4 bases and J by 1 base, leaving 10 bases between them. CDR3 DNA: TGTGCCAGCAGCTCCGGACTCATGAACACCGGGGAGCTGTTTTTT. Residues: CASSSGLMNTGELFF.

CDR3 sequence: CATSRDRGGRETQYF. CDR3 coding DNA: TGTGCCACCAGCAGAGACCGGGGGGGCCGTGAGACCCAGTACTTC. V and J are TRBV15 and TRBJ2-5, with 8 bases lining up with TRBD2. Trimming at V came to 0 bases and at J to 5 bases, leaving 5 bases not matched to a gene. CDR1 is LNHNV, CDR2 YYDKDF, per germline (reference sequence). This CDR3 spans 15 amino acids.

The CDR3 here is CASSRPGGLNTEAFF. CDR3 nucleotide sequence: TGTGCCAGTAGTCGGCCAGGGGGCCTGAACACTGAAGCTTTCTTT. The rearrangement links TRBV19 to TRBJ1-1; 8 bases map to TRBD1. V shed 5 bases and J 0 bases; nucleotides not matched to a gene: 5. From germline, CDR1 is LNHDA and CDR2 SQIVND (reference sequence). This CDR3 comprises 15 residues.

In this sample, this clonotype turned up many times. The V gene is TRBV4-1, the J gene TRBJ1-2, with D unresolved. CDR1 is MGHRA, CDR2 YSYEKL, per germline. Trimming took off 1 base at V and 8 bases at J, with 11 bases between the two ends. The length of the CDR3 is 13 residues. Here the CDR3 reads CASSQVGVWGYTF. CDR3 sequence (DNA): TGCGCCAGCAGCCAAGTTGGGGTTTGGGGCTACACCTTC.

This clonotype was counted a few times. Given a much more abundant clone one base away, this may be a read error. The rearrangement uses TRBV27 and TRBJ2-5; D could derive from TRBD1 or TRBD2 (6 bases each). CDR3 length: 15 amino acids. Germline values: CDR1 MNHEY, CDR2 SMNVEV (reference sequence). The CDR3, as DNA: TGTGCCAGCGGACTAACCAGACAGGACCAAGAGACCAAGTACTTC. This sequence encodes CASGLTRQDQETKYF.

The CDR3 sequence is CASKVTPGTHGYTF. The CDR3 DNA follows: TGTGCCAGCAAGGTGACGCCGGGGACCCATGGCTACACCTTC. The J gene is TRBJ1-2, the V gene TRBV25-1, with a tentative D call TRBD1 (5 bases). The CDR3 length is 14 residues. V was trimmed by 7 bases and J by 6 bases, leaving 18 bases between them. Germline V gene lookup returns CDR1 MGHDK and CDR2 SYGVNS.

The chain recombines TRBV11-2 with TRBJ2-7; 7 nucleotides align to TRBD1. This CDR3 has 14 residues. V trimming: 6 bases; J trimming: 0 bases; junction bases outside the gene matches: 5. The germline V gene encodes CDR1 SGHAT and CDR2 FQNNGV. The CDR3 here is CASSLTGISYEQYF. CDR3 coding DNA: TGTGCCAGCAGTTTGACAGGGATCTCCTACGAGCAGTACTTC.

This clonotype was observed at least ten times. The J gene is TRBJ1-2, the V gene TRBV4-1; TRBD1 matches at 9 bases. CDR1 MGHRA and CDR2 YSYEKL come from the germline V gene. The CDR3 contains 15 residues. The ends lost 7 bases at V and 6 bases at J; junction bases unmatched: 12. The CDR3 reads CASNRNAGQGDGYTF. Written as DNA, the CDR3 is TGCGCCAGCAACCGAAATGCGGGACAGGGTGATGGCTACACCTTC.

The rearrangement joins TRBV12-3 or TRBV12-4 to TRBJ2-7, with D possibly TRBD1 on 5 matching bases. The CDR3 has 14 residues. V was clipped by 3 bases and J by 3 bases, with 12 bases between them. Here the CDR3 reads CASSFFNRIYEQYF. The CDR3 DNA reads TGTGCCAGCAGTTTCTTTAACAGGATCTACGAGCAGTACTTC.

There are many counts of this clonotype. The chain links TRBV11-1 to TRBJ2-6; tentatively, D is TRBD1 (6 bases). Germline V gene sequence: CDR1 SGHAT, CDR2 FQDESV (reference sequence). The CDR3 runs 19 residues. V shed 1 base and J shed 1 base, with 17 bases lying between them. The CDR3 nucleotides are TGTGCCAGCAGCTTAGAGAGAGGACAGCGAGAGTCTGGGGCCAACGTCCTGACTTTC. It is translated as CASSLERGQRESGANVLTF.

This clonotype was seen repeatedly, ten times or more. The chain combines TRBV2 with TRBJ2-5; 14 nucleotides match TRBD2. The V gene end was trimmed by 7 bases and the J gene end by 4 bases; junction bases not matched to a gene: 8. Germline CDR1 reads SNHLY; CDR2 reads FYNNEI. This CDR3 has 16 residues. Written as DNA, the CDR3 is TGTGCCAGCACCAGACAAGGACTAGCGGGGGGAGAGACCCAGTACTTC. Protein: CASTRQGLAGGETQYF.

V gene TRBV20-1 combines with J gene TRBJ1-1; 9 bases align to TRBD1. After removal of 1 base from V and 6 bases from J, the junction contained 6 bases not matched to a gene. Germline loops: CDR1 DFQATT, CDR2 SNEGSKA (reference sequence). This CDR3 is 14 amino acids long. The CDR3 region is CSARGDRELAEAFF. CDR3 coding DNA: TGCAGTGCTAGAGGGGACAGGGAATTGGCTGAAGCTTTCTTT.

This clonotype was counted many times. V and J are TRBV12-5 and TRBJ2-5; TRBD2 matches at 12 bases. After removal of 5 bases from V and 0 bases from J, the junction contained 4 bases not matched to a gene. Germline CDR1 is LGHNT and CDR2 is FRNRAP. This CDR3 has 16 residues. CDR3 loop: CASGLGLAGNQETQYF. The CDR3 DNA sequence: TGTGCTAGTGGTCTCGGACTAGCGGGGAACCAAGAGACCCAGTACTTC.

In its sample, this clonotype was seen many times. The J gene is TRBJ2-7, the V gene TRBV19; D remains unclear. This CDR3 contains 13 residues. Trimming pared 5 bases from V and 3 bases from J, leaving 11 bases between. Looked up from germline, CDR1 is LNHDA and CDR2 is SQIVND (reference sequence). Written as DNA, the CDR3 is TGTGCCAGTAGTCTCCACGCTGACTACGAGCAGTACTTC. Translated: CASSLHADYEQYF.

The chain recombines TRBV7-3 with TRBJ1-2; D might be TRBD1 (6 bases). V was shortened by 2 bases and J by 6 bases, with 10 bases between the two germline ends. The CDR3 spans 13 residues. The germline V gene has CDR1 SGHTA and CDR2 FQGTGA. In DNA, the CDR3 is TGTGCCAGCAGCTTAGTGTCAGGGGATGGCTACACCTTC. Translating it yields CASSLVSGDGYTF.

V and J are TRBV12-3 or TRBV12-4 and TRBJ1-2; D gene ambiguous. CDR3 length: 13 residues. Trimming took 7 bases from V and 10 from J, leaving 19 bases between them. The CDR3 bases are TGTGCCAGCACCCCTCGCATGGAAGCCCACTACACCTTC. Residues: CASTPRMEAHYTF.

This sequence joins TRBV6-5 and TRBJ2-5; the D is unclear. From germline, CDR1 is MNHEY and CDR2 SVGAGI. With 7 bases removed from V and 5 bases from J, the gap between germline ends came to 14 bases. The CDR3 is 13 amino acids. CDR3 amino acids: CASNFQGPETQYF. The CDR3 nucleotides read TGTGCCAGCAATTTCCAAGGGCCGGAGACCCAGTACTTC.

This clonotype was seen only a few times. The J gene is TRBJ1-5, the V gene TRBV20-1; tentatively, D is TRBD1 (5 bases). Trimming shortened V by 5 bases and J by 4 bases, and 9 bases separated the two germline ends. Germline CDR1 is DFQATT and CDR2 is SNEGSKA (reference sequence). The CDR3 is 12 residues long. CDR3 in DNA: TGCAGTGCTCCCGAGGGGAATCAGCCCCAGCATTTT. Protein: CSAPEGNQPQHF.

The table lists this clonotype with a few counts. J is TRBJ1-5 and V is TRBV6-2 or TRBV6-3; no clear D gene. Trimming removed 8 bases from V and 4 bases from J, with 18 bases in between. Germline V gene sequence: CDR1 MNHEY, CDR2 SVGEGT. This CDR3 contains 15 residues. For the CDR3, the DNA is TGTGCCAGCGGATCGACAAAAACAGCGAATCAGCCCCAGCATTTT. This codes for CASGSTKTANQPQHF.

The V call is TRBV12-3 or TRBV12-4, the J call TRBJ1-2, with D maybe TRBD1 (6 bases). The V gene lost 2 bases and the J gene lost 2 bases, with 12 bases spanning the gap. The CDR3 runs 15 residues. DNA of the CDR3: TGTGCCAGCAGTTTAAACTTCGGACAGAACTATGGCTACACCTTC. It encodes CASSLNFGQNYGYTF.

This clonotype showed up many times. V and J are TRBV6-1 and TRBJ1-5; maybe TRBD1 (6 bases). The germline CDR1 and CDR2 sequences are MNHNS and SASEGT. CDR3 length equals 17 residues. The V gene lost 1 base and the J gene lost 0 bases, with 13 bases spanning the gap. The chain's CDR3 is CASSEVVRTDSNQPQHF. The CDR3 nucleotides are TGTGCCAGCAGTGAAGTTGTTAGGACAGATAGCAATCAGCCCCAGCATTTT.

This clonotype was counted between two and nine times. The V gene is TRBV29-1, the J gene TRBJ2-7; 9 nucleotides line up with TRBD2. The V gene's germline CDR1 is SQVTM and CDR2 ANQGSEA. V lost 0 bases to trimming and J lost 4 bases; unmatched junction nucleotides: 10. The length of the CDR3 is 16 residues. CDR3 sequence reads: CSVEDWNAGGTYEQYF. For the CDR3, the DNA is TGCAGCGTTGAAGACTGGAACGCGGGGGGGACATACGAGCAGTACTTC.

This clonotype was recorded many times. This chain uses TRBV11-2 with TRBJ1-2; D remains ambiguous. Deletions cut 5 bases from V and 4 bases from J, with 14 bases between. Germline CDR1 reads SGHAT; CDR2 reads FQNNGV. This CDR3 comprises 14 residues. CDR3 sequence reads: CASSLTGRPYGYTF. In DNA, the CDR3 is TGTGCCAGCAGCCTAACCGGGAGACCCTATGGCTACACCTTC.

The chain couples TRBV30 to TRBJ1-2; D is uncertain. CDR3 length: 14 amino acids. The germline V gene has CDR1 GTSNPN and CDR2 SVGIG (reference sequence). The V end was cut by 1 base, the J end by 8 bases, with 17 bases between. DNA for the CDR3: TGTGCCTGGAGTGGGGCCCCGGAGGGTCGGGGCTACACCTTC. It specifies CAWSGAPEGRGYTF.

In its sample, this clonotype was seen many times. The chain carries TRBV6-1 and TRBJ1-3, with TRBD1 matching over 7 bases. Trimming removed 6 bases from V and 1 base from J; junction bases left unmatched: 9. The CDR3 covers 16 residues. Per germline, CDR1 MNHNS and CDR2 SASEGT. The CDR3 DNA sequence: TGTGCCAGCAGAACTTGGACAGGCGGGTCTGGAAACACCATATATTTT. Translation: CASRTWTGGSGNTIYF.

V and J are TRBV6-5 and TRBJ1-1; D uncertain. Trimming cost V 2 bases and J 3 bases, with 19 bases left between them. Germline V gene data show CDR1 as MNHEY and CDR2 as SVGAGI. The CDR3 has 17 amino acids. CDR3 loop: CASSYRVRGGRDTEAFF. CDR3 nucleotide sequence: TGTGCCAGCAGTTACCGGGTTCGAGGTGGCAGAGACACTGAAGCTTTCTTT.

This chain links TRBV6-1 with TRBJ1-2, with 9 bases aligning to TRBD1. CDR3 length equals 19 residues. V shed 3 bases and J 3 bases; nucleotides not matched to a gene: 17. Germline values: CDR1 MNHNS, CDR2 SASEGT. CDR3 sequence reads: CASSEVGGRSRQGDYGYTF. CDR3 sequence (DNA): TGTGCCAGCAGTGAGGTCGGAGGGAGATCGAGACAGGGGGACTATGGCTACACCTTC.

The CDR3 protein is CASSSGDGTSEQYF. The CDR3 DNA reads TGTGCCAGCAGTTCAGGGGACGGAACTAGTGAGCAGTACTTC. The V and J genes are TRBV12-3 or TRBV12-4 and TRBJ2-7; D is perhaps TRBD1 (6 bases). This CDR3 is 14 amino acids long. Trimming took 4 bases from V and 7 from J, leaving 17 bases between them.

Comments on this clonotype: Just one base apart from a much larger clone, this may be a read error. The CDR3 bases are TGTGCCAGCAGTTCCGGGACAGGGGCCGCCGGGAAGCTGTTTTTT. It codes for CASSSGTGAAGKLFF. This chain joins TRBV12-3 or TRBV12-4 and TRBJ2-2, with 10 bases fitting TRBD1. This CDR3 contains 15 residues.

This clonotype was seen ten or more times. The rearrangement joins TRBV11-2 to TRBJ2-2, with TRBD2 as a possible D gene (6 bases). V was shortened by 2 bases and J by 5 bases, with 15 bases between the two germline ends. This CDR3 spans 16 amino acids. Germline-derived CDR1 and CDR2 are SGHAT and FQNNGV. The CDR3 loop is CASSLILPEGTGELFF. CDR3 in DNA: TGTGCCAGCAGCTTAATTCTGCCGGAGGGAACCGGGGAGCTGTTTTTT.